This TCR beta chain came from a study of regulatory T cells in long-lasting Graves disease. Overall study findings and caveats: The study found persistent patients shared more public clonotypes (around 2,500) than new patients (just over 950). Segments TRBV28, TRBJ1-2 and TRBJ2-5 showed preferential usage in persistent disease.

The germline gives CDR1 SGHTA, CDR2 FQGTGA. Trimming removed 5 bases at V and 0 bases at J, with 11 bases between. The CDR3 has 15 amino acids. Specified time point: newly diagnosed GD, antithyroid drugs for less than 3 months. Construction of the TCR library relied on RNA isolated from PBMCs. Of note for this clonotype: Its antigen remains unidentified. The missing conserved phenylalanine or tryptophan at the end of this CDR3 makes a read error likely.

HTBI primers from iRepertoire and Arm-PCR of CDR3 regions yielded the TCR beta libraries. From the multiplex PCR reads, TCRdb called clonotypes with MiXCR, one entry per CDR3 protein. The sample lists about 620,000 distinct CDR3 sequences, under 20% occurring once. The same data also went into a second study, on T cells in Graves' hyperthyroidism and ophthalmopathy. From that paper: The study used the HTBI primer set for a first-round RT-PCR of the TCR CDR3.

The sample in question was peripheral blood mononuclear cells (PBMCs), obtained at new diagnosis, from a patient treated with antithyroid drugs. This TCR derives from a woman aged 25 to 45 with Graves disease. The V gene is TRBV7-3, the J gene TRBJ2-1; TRBD2 might be the D (6 bases). In DNA form, the CDR3 reads TGTGCCAGCAGCCCGGGACTTAGCTCCTACAATGAGCAGTTCCTC. Amino acids: CASSPGLSSYNEQFL.